The clone carrying this T cell receptor (beta chain) was observed many times. HTBI primers from iRepertoire and Arm-PCR of CDR3 regions yielded the TCR beta libraries. TCRdb independently ran MiXCR on the multiplex PCR reads; one entry per CDR3 protein. The table has more than 400,000 distinct CDR3 sequences, around 15% seen once; the top ten hold less than 15%. The data are from a study of regulatory T cells in long-lasting Graves disease. The time point denotes: newly diagnosed GD, antithyroid drugs for less than 3 months. Following extraction of RNA from PBMCs, that RNA was used to make the TCR library. V lost 5 bases, J lost 2 bases, and 11 bases lay in between. CDR3 size: 13 residues. The germline CDR1 and CDR2 sequences are SGHRS and YFSETQ. These records were also assigned to another study, of T cells in Graves' hyperthyroidism and ophthalmopathy.

The chain links TRBV5-1 to TRBJ2-7; D may correspond to TRBD1 or TRBD2 (5 bases each). The receptor was isolated from a man between 35 and 55 years old with Graves disease. Sample: peripheral blood mononuclear cells (PBMCs), taken at new diagnosis, from a patient treated with antithyroid drugs. The CDR3 DNA reads as TGCGCCAGCAGTTCCGGGGCCGCCTACGAGCAGTACTTC. Its translation: CASSSGAAYEQYF.